Presented here are 32 T cell receptor beta chains from one specimen sequenced in a study of identical twins. TCRdb itself ran the 5' RACE reads through MiXCR, one entry per CDR3 protein. The table records 200,000 to 250,000 distinct CDR3 sequences, over 9.5% of them present only once. These same records also appear under a second study, on yellow fever vaccine responses in identical twins.

Material: memory (CD45RO+) T cells sorted from blood. These receptors all stem from a woman aged 18-30 years in good health.

The chain employs TRBV5-5 and TRBJ2-7, with TRBD1 matching 11 bases. The CDR3 extends over 14 amino acids. Per the germline V gene, CDR1 is SGHKS and CDR2 is YYEKEE (reference sequence). V was pared by 6 bases and J by 6 bases, with 8 bases of the junction left unmatched. The CDR3 DNA follows: TGTGCCAGCAACCCGGGACAGGGGGGCAGCGAGCAGTACTTC. The encoded protein is CASNPGQGGSEQYF.

This clonotype was observed a handful of times. The J gene is TRBJ2-3, the V gene TRBV5-1; perhaps D is TRBD1 or TRBD2 (6 bases each). The CDR3 loop spans 16 amino acids. Between the trimmed V and J ends, which lost 0 bases and 1 base, there was a span of 12 bases. Germline V lookup: CDR1 SGHRS, CDR2 YFSETQ. The CDR3 DNA reads as TGCGCCAGCAGCTTGGGGGGGGCCTCCCGCACAGATACGCAGTATTTT. Translating gives CASSLGGASRTDTQYF.

This clonotype was seen only a few times. The V and J genes are TRBV7-2 and TRBJ2-6; 8 bases fit TRBD1. The CDR3 runs to 15 residues. Germline CDR1 and CDR2: SGHTA and FQGNSA. With V trimmed by 5 bases and J by 7 bases, 7 bases remained unmatched. CDR3 residues: CASSVTGESANVLTF. For the CDR3, the DNA is TGTGCCAGCAGCGTGACAGGGGAAAGTGCCAACGTCCTGACTTTC.

The chain recombines TRBV5-1 with TRBJ1-4; D is unclear. Trimming removed 0 bases at V and 3 bases at J, with 6 bases between. This CDR3 has 14 residues. CDR1 is SGHRS, CDR2 YFSETQ, per germline. The CDR3 region has the DNA TGCGCCAGCAGCTTGGCCGGAGCTAATGAAAAACTGTTTTTT. This gives the protein CASSLAGANEKLFF.

A few counts support this clonotype. V and J are TRBV5-1 and TRBJ2-7; the D is unclear. This CDR3 is 14 amino acids long. Looked up from germline, CDR1 is SGHRS and CDR2 is YFSETQ. V was clipped by 5 bases and J by 2 bases, with 14 bases between them. The CDR3 nucleotides read TGCGCCAGCAGGGCAGGCCCTGGTACCTACGAGCAGTACTTC. Its translation: CASRAGPGTYEQYF.

V usage is TRBV14 and J usage is TRBJ1-1; 8 nucleotides line up with TRBD1. In germline, CDR1 is SGHDN, CDR2 FVKESK. Trimming took 5 bases from V and 13 from J; bases not matched to a gene: 9. The CDR3 contains 12 residues. This chain's CDR3 is CASSVTGTGLFF. For the CDR3, the DNA is TGTGCCAGCAGCGTTACCGGGACAGGCCTTTTCTTT.

This clonotype was observed a handful of times. This chain uses TRBV20-1 with TRBJ1-1; 10 bases map to TRBD1. V lost 5 bases, J lost 4 bases, and 4 bases stayed unmatched. CDR3 length equals 13 residues. Looked up from germline, CDR1 is DFQATT and CDR2 is SNEGSKA (reference sequence). The CDR3 is CSARQGAPTEAFF. As DNA, the CDR3 is TGCAGTGCTCGACAGGGGGCCCCCACTGAAGCTTTCTTT.

The table lists this clonotype with many counts. CDR3 coding DNA: TGCGCCAGCAGCTTGAAGGCAGGGGACACCGGGGAGCTGTTTTTT. This encodes CASSLKAGDTGELFF. V and J are TRBV5-1 and TRBJ2-2, with TRBD1 as a possible D gene (6 bases). Between the trimmed V and J ends, which lost 1 base and 3 bases, there was a span of 10 bases. Germline CDR1 and CDR2: SGHRS and YFSETQ. This CDR3 spans 15 amino acids. Looking up the rest from reference TRBV5-1 and TRBJ2-2 gives the full variable domain: KAGVTQTPRYLIKTRGQQVTLSCSPISGHRSVSWYQQTPGQGLQFLFEYFSETQRNKGNFPGRFSGRQFSNSRSEMNVSTLELGDSALYLCASSLKAGDTGELFFGEGSRLTVL.

At least ten counts were recorded for this clonotype. CDR3 nucleotides: TGCGCCAGCGGTGCAGGGTACAACACCGGGGAGCTGTTTTTT. Its translation: CASGAGYNTGELFF. V is TRBV5-1 and J is TRBJ2-2; TRBD1 is a possible D gene (5 bases). Deletions cut 7 bases from V and 2 bases from J, with 12 bases between. The CDR3 is 14 amino acids. Germline CDR1 is SGHRS and CDR2 is YFSETQ.

CDR3 loop: CATSRNIGGGETQYF. The DNA for the CDR3 is TGTGCCACCAGCAGGAACATAGGGGGCGGAGAGACCCAGTACTTC. The chain recombines TRBV15 with TRBJ2-5, with TRBD1 matching 7 bases. The CDR3 is made up of 15 amino acids. Unmatched junction bases numbered 8, after V lost 3 bases and J lost 4 bases. Germline CDR1 LNHNV, CDR2 YYDKDF (reference sequence).

The chain employs TRBV19 and TRBJ2-1, with TRBD2 identical over 11 bases. Germline assignment: CDR1 LNHDA and CDR2 SQIVND (reference sequence). The CDR3 sequence is 13 residues long. With V trimmed by 6 bases and J by 12 bases, 7 bases remained unmatched. This CDR3 is CASRTAGLAGQFF. The CDR3 DNA is TGTGCCAGTAGGACCGCCGGACTAGCGGGGCAGTTCTTC. The full variable domain, in which reference TRBV19 and TRBJ2-1 provide the parts outside the CDR3, is DGGITQSPKYLFRKEGQNVTLSCEQNLNHDAMYWYRQDPGQGLRLIYYSQIVNDFQKGDIAEGYSVSREKKESFPLTVTSAQKNPTAFYLCASRTAGLAGQFFGPGTRLTVL.

This clonotype occurred many times. V gene TRBV5-1 combines with J gene TRBJ2-5; TRBD2 aligns across 12 bases. The CDR3 runs to 15 residues. Germline loops: CDR1 SGHRS, CDR2 YFSETQ. V lost 5 bases to trimming and J lost 5 bases; unmatched junction nucleotides: 7. DNA for the CDR3: TGCGCCAGCAGAGAGACTAGCGGGGGATCGGAGACCCAGTACTTC. This sequence encodes CASRETSGGSETQYF.

This clonotype was detected only a few times. The chain links TRBV28 to TRBJ1-3, with D uncertain. V was shortened by 3 bases and J by 0 bases, with 9 bases between the two germline ends. Germline V gene lookup returns CDR1 MDHEN and CDR2 SYDVKM. This CDR3 comprises 15 residues. The CDR3 protein is CASSFDDNSGNTIYF. The CDR3 DNA reads as TGTGCCAGCAGTTTCGACGACAACTCTGGAAACACCATATATTTT.

The V call is TRBV20-1, the J call TRBJ1-2, with a possible D match to TRBD1 (6 bases). The CDR3 is made up of 14 amino acids. Deletions cut 1 base from V and 3 bases from J, with 12 bases between. Germline assignment: CDR1 DFQATT and CDR2 SNEGSKA (reference sequence). CDR3 bases: TGCAGTGCTAGAGGGGGGGCTAGAGACTATGGCTACACCTTC. It codes for CSARGGARDYGYTF.

CDR3 coding DNA: TGCGCCAGCAGCTCGGGACAGGGGGGAGATACGCAGTATTTT. It codes for CASSSGQGGDTQYF. This chain connects TRBV5-1 to TRBJ2-3; 11 bases match TRBD1. Germline-derived CDR1 and CDR2 are SGHRS and YFSETQ. With V trimmed by 3 bases and J by 5 bases, 2 bases remained unmatched. CDR3 length: 14 residues.

This clonotype was detected a few times. This chain joins TRBV27 and TRBJ2-1, with 8 bases identical to TRBD2. The J segment lost 0 bases and the V segment lost 6 bases, leaving 7 bases of the junction unmatched. Germline V gene data show CDR1 as MNHEY and CDR2 as SMNVEV (reference sequence). There are 16 residues in the CDR3. The CDR3 region has the DNA TGTGCCAGCAGCCGTAGCGGGGCCAGCTCCTACAATGAGCAGTTCTTC. This translates into CASSRSGASSYNEQFF.

The rearrangement uses TRBV29-1 and TRBJ2-2; D possibly corresponds to TRBD2 (5 bases). This CDR3 region has 12 residues. V shed 5 bases and J shed 3 bases, with 7 bases lying between them. Per germline, CDR1 SQVTM and CDR2 ANQGSEA. This chain's CDR3 is CSVPGYTGELFF. Here the CDR3 DNA reads TGCAGCGTTCCGGGGTACACCGGGGAGCTGTTTTTT.

The chain employs TRBV24-1 and TRBJ2-3, with D possibly TRBD1 on 5 matching bases. The CDR3 has 16 residues. V dropped 0 bases and J dropped 0 bases, with 9 bases sitting between them. Germline CDR1 is KGHDR and CDR2 is SFDVKD. As DNA, the CDR3 is TGTGCCACCAGTGATTTGGGGCCAGGGAGCACAGATACGCAGTATTTT. Translating gives CATSDLGPGSTDTQYF.

A few counts support this clonotype. This chain links TRBV5-1 with TRBJ2-2; D unclear. V was cut by 0 bases and J by 4 bases, with 7 bases left in between. Germline-derived CDR1 and CDR2 are SGHRS and YFSETQ. This CDR3 is 14 amino acids long. CDR3 nucleotides: TGCGCCAGCAGCTTGGTCACCGGCACCGGGGAGCTGTTTTTT. This encodes CASSLVTGTGELFF.

This clonotype was counted a few times. The chain combines TRBV11-1 with TRBJ2-1; tentative D call: TRBD1 (6 bases). This CDR3 is 16 amino acids long. V shed 4 bases and J shed 7 bases, with 20 bases lying between them. The germline V gene has CDR1 SGHAT and CDR2 FQDESV (reference sequence). The CDR3 region is CASSYQGNLNLNEQFF. CDR3 DNA: TGTGCCAGCAGCTACCAGGGGAATTTGAATTTGAATGAGCAGTTCTTC.

V usage is TRBV7-8 and J usage is TRBJ2-2; 9 bases are a match to TRBD1. V dropped 5 bases and J dropped 4; count of bases not matched to a gene: 8. Germline-derived CDR1 and CDR2 are SGHVS and FQNEAQ. CDR3 length: 16 amino acids. In DNA, the CDR3 is TGTGCCAGCAGCCAACTTGGACAGGGGCCCACCGGGGAGCTGTTTTTT. Protein sequence: CASSQLGQGPTGELFF.

The chain carries TRBV2 and TRBJ2-2; maybe TRBD2 (5 bases). Trimming pared 6 bases from V and 4 bases from J, leaving 12 bases between. This CDR3 spans 14 amino acids. Germline-derived CDR1 and CDR2 are SNHLY and FYNNEI. The CDR3 spells CASRRGQSTGELFF. CDR3 DNA sequence: TGTGCCAGCAGAAGAGGGCAGAGCACCGGGGAGCTGTTTTTT.

The CDR3 DNA is TGTGCCAGCACATTCAGGGGGCGAGGCACAGATACGCAGTATTTT. Protein sequence: CASTFRGRGTDTQYF. The rearrangement uses TRBV3-1 and TRBJ2-3; 8 bases map to TRBD1. The CDR3 contains 15 residues. CDR1 is LGHDT, CDR2 YNNKEL, per germline (reference sequence). With V trimmed by 7 bases and J by 1 base, 7 bases remained unmatched.

The chain couples TRBV6-1 to TRBJ2-3; the D is unclear. V shed 8 bases and J shed 0 bases, with 12 bases lying between them. Germline CDR1 is MNHNS and CDR2 is SASEGT. CDR3 size: 14 residues. CDR3: CASLGGLSTDTQYF. In DNA form, the CDR3 reads TGTGCCAGCCTTGGCGGCCTTAGCACAGATACGCAGTATTTT.

This clonotype was observed at least ten times. The V call is TRBV4-3, the J call TRBJ2-7; no firm D call. Trimming removed 2 bases from V and 6 bases from J, with 20 bases in between. The germline V gene encodes CDR1 LGHNA and CDR2 YSLEER. The CDR3 spans 16 residues. Here the CDR3 reads CASSQYGSGSAREQYF. The CDR3 DNA reads TGCGCCAGCAGCCAATATGGGTCAGGATCGGCACGCGAGCAGTACTTC.

In its sample, this clonotype was seen a few times. The rearrangement joins TRBV10-3 to TRBJ1-3; 8 bases fit TRBD1. Losses at the gene ends were 11 bases for V and 0 bases for J; bases not matched to a gene: 6. This CDR3 is built from 14 residues. Germline V gene lookup returns CDR1 ENHRY and CDR2 SYGVKD. This CDR3 reads CASRGQASGNTIYF. The CDR3 bases are TGTGCCTCCAGGGGACAGGCCTCTGGAAACACCATATATTTT.

This clonotype was counted ten times or more. The CDR3 here is CASSSGTLIQQYF. The CDR3 DNA follows: TGTGCCAGCAGTTCTGGCACCTTAATACAGCAGTACTTC. The V and J genes are TRBV12-3 or TRBV12-4 and TRBJ2-7; D call uncertain. The V end was cut by 4 bases, the J end by 8 bases, with 15 bases between. This CDR3 has 13 residues.

V and J are TRBV15 and TRBJ2-4; D ambiguous. V lost 6 bases and J 2 bases, leaving 11 bases between the germline ends. The CDR3 totals 14 residues. Germline CDR1 reads LNHNV; CDR2 reads YYDKDF (reference sequence). CDR3 residues: CATSTGQTKNIQYF. CDR3 bases: TGTGCCACCAGTACCGGGCAGACCAAAAACATTCAGTACTTC.

This clonotype was recorded a few times. This chain uses TRBV7-2 with TRBJ2-2; no reliable D call. Germline CDR1 is SGHTA and CDR2 is FQGNSA. This CDR3 contains 14 residues. The V end was cut by 1 base, the J end by 5 bases, with 8 bases between. The CDR3 DNA reads TGTGCCAGCAGCTTAGGTCACCAGACCGGGGAGCTGTTTTTT. Its translation: CASSLGHQTGELFF.

This chain joins TRBV7-2 and TRBJ2-1; D is unresolved. CDR1 is SGHTA, CDR2 FQGNSA, per germline. This CDR3 has 13 amino acids. Trimming took 7 bases from V and 8 from J, leaving 15 bases between them. CDR3 nucleotides: TGTGCCAGCACCCTTAGATTTGGTCATGAGCAGTTCTTC. It specifies CASTLRFGHEQFF.

A few counts support this clonotype. The chain links TRBV20-1 to TRBJ2-7; the D is unclear. CDR1 is DFQATT, CDR2 SNEGSKA, per germline (reference sequence). V lost 3 bases to trimming and J lost 3 bases, with 6 bases between them. This CDR3 comprises 11 residues. CDR3 in amino acids: CSASSGYEQYF. As DNA, the CDR3 is TGCAGTGCTAGTAGTGGCTACGAGCAGTACTTC.

The CDR3 sequence is CASSQSRGPAGELFF. CDR3 DNA: TGTGCCAGCAGCCAATCTAGGGGACCGGCCGGGGAGCTGTTTTTT. The gene calls are TRBV14 and TRBJ2-2; D tentatively reads TRBD1 or TRBD2 (5 bases each). CDR3 length equals 15 residues. Between the trimmed V and J ends, which lost 2 bases and 6 bases, there was a span of 13 bases. Germline CDR1 SGHDN, CDR2 FVKESK.